This TCR beta chain is drawn from a study of T cells expressing NK-cell markers (TCRdb year 2020). Regarding the research as a whole: Fewer than ten donors provided sorted CD3+CD56+NKG2C+, CD3+CD56+NKG2C- and CD3+CD56-NKG2C+ T-cell subsets, whose TCR beta-chain repertoires were profiled. Among the eight sequenced donors, only one was HCMV-seronegative, while the other seven were HCMV-seropositive. The eight sequenced donors were randomly selected healthy volunteers, three men and five women. Sequencing of the libraries produced 2 x 150 bp reads on Illumina HiSeq 2000/2500, MiSeq or NextSeq. The full study reports these points: In over five donors, the dominant CD3+CD56+NKG2C+ clonotypes were among the top 10 CD8+ clonotypes and accounted for about 1.0-7.5% of CD8+ T cells. Whether the expanded NKG2C-expressing T cell clones were specific for HCMV antigens was left unclear. Those dominant clonotypes were again the most abundant among CD3+CD56-NKG2C+ cells in a handful of donors, at about 25-60.1%.

The CDR3 has 15 amino acids, counting the end cysteine and phenylalanine. No DNA has been recorded. Regarding this clonotype: What this receptor recognizes is not known.

To determine HCMV serostatus, a commercial ELISA kit was used to detect HCMV-specific IgG in serum. Ficoll density gradient centrifugation was used to isolate peripheral blood mononuclear cells from blood. These reads were obtained on an Illumina HiSeq 2000. TCR beta cDNA libraries were prepared using 5'RACE template switching, which introduced a universal primer site and unique molecular identifiers. cDNA synthesis was primed from the TCR beta constant segment, followed by two successive PCR amplification steps. The authors' analysis ran thus. MIGEC was used to demultiplex reads and group reads by UMI, and MiTCR was used to assemble and quantify clonotypes. Only TCR cDNA sequences supported by at least two reads were kept to exclude erroneous sequences. The tcR package was used for downstream repertoire analysis, and clonotypes were matched across fractions by CDR3 nucleotide sequence plus V segment. VDJmatch was used to annotate antigen specificity against VDJdb, with one amino acid substitution in CDR3 permitted. TCRdb reprocessed the reads; each CDR3 protein sequence makes one entry, and DNA is unavailable. TCRdb's processing, not the study's, gives the V and J calls here. The sample's table covers roughly 380,000 distinct CDR3 sequences. Roughly 5.4% of the sample lies in the top ten.

The chain is assembled from TRBV12-3 or TRBV12-4 and TRBJ2-5; as DNA is missing, the TRBD1 call by TCRdb cannot be tested. Material for sequencing was blood T cells: a sorted CD56 or NKG2C T cell subset, CD4+ or CD8+ T cells, or bulk PBMC T cells (not recorded which). The sequence derives from a man aged 18 to 69 in good health. The CDR3 protein: CASSHTQKGGETQYF.